The present T cell receptor beta chain was sequenced within a study of molecular identifiers for immune sequencing clone quantification. Via MiXCR, TCRdb re-called the PCR reads, giving one row per CDR3 protein. The data hold about half a million distinct CDR3 sequences, with about a fifth observed a single time. The V end lost 2 bases, the J end lost 0 bases, and 12 bases lay between the germline ends. In germline, CDR1 is SEHNR, CDR2 FQNEAQ (reference sequence). This CDR3 contains 16 residues. This TCR derives from a human donor in good health. Some libraries in this study had Jurkat cell RNA spiked in. The sequencing input was naive CD8+ T cells from blood, with Jurkat cell RNA spiked in. Stated subset: FACS-sorted CD8+CD4-CCR7+CD45RA+ naive T cells. This chain links TRBV7-9 with TRBJ2-3; TRBD1 is a possible D gene (6 bases). The CDR3 DNA is TGTGCCAGCAGCTTAATCAGGGGCCCTAGCACAGATACGCAGTATTTT. Its protein is CASSLIRGPSTDTQYF.